In its sample, the clone carrying this T cell receptor beta chain was seen a few times. Its antigen is currently unknown. This entry is derived from a study of cytomegalovirus exposure and HLA in healthy donors. Overall study findings and caveats: HLA allele associations emerged for 16,951 TCR beta sequences in a later analysis, at 0.05 false discovery rate.

The V gene's germline CDR1 is MGHDK and CDR2 SYGVNS. The junction had 2 bases not matched to a gene; V was cut back by 2 bases and J by 5 bases. The CDR3 runs 16 residues. Use of 60 Vbeta and 13 Jbeta primers characterized the PCR. Repertoires were generated with immunoSEQ multiplex PCR, while TCRdb's copy carries only in-frame clones and drops some. The table lists 80,000 or so clones, less than 80% of them singletons, with 6.9% in the top ten. The V and J genes are TRBV25-1 and TRBJ1-6; 11 bases fit TRBD1. Material: PBMCs. This TCR came from a woman in her 50s in good health and CMV-seropositive. CDR3 amino acids: CASSEGTGGHNSPLHF. The CDR3, as DNA: TGTGCCAGCAGTGAAGGGACAGGGGGTCATAATTCACCCCTCCACTTT.